This TCR beta chain originates from a study of Graves' ophthalmopathy and Graves' hyperthyroidism. The sequenced template was RNA, covering the TCR beta CDR3 region. Scientists carried out first-round RT-PCR using HTBI primers and then a second-round multiplex PCR. TCRdb re-called the multiplex PCR reads through MiXCR, storing one row per CDR3 protein. The sample holds around 400,000 distinct CDR3 sequences; 20% to 25% are singletons and the top ten take more than 2.5%. Clinicians made diagnoses from clinical symptoms, serum thyroxine, TRAb, thyroid ultrasound and orbital computed tomography. The V gene's germline CDR1 is LNHNV and CDR2 YYDKDF (reference sequence). V dropped 3 bases and J dropped 2 bases, with 7 bases sitting between them. This CDR3 region has 13 residues. This clonotype was detected many times.

The sequenced sample was peripheral blood. This rearrangement joins TRBV15 to TRBJ2-5, with D hard to call. The receptor was isolated from a woman between 18 and 30 years old with stable Graves' hyperthyroidism. CDR3 sequence reads: CATSRQRQETQYF. In DNA form, the CDR3 reads TGTGCCACCAGCAGGCAAAGACAAGAGACCCAGTACTTC.